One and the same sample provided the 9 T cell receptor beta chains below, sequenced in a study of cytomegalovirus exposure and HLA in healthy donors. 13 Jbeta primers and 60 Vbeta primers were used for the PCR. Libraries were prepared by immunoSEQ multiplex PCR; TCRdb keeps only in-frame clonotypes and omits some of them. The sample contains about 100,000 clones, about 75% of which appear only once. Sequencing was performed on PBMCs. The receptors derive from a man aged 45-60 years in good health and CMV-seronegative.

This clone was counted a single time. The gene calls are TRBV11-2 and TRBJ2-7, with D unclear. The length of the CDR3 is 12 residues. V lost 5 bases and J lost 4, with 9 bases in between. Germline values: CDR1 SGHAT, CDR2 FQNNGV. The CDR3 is CASSQTGYEQYF. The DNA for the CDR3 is TGTGCCAGCAGCCAAACGGGTTACGAGCAGTACTTC.

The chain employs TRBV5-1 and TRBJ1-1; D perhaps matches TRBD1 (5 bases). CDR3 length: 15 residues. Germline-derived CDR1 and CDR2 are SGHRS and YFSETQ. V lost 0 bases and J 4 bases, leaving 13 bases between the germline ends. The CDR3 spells CASSLVQARGTEAFF. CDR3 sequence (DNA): TGCGCCAGCAGCTTGGTACAGGCTCGAGGCACTGAAGCTTTCTTT.

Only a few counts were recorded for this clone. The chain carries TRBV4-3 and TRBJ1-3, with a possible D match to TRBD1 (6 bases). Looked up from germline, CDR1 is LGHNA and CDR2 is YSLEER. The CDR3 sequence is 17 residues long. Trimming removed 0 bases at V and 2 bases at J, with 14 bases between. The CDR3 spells CASSQDTGKWTGNTIYF. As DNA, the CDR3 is TGCGCCAGCAGCCAAGATACAGGGAAGTGGACTGGAAACACCATATATTTT.

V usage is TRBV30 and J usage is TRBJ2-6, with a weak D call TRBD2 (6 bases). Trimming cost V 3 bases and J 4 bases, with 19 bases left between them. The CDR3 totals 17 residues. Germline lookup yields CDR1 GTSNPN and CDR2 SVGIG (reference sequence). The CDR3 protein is CAWRRGRVPEGANVLTF. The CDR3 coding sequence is TGTGCCTGGAGGCGGGGCAGGGTCCCAGAGGGGGCCAACGTCCTGACTTTC.

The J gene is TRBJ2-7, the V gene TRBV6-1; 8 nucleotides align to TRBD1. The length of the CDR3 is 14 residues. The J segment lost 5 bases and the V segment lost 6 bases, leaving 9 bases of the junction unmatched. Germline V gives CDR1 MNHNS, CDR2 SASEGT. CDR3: CASRTLGQANEQYF. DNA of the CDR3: TGTGCCAGCAGAACTCTGGGACAGGCCAACGAGCAGTACTTC.

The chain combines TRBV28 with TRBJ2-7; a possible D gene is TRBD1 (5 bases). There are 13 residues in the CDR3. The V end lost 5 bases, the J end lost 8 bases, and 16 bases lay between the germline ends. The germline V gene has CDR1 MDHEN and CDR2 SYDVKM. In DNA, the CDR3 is TGTGCCAGCAGTCAGACAGCCCCTACGAAGCAGTACTTC. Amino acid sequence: CASSQTAPTKQYF.

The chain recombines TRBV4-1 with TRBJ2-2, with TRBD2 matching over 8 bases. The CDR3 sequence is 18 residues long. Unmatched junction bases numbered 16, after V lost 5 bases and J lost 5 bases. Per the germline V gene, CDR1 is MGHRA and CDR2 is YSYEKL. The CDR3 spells CASSSLMGLSGRTGELFF. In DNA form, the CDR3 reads TGCGCCAGCAGCTCTCTTATGGGGTTAAGCGGGAGAACCGGGGAGCTGTTTTTT.

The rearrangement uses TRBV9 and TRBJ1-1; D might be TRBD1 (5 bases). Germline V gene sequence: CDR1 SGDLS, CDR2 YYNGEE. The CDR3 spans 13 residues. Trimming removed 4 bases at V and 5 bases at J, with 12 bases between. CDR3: CASSPGVGTEAFF. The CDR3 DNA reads TGTGCCAGCAGCCCGGGGGTCGGGACTGAAGCTTTCTTT.

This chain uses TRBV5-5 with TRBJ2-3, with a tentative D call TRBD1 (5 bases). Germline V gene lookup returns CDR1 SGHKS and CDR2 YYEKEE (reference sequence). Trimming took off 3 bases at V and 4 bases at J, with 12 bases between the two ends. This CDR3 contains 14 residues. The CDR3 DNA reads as TGTGCCAGCAGCTCATTAGGGGCCTCAGATACGCAGTATTTT. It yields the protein CASSSLGASDTQYF.